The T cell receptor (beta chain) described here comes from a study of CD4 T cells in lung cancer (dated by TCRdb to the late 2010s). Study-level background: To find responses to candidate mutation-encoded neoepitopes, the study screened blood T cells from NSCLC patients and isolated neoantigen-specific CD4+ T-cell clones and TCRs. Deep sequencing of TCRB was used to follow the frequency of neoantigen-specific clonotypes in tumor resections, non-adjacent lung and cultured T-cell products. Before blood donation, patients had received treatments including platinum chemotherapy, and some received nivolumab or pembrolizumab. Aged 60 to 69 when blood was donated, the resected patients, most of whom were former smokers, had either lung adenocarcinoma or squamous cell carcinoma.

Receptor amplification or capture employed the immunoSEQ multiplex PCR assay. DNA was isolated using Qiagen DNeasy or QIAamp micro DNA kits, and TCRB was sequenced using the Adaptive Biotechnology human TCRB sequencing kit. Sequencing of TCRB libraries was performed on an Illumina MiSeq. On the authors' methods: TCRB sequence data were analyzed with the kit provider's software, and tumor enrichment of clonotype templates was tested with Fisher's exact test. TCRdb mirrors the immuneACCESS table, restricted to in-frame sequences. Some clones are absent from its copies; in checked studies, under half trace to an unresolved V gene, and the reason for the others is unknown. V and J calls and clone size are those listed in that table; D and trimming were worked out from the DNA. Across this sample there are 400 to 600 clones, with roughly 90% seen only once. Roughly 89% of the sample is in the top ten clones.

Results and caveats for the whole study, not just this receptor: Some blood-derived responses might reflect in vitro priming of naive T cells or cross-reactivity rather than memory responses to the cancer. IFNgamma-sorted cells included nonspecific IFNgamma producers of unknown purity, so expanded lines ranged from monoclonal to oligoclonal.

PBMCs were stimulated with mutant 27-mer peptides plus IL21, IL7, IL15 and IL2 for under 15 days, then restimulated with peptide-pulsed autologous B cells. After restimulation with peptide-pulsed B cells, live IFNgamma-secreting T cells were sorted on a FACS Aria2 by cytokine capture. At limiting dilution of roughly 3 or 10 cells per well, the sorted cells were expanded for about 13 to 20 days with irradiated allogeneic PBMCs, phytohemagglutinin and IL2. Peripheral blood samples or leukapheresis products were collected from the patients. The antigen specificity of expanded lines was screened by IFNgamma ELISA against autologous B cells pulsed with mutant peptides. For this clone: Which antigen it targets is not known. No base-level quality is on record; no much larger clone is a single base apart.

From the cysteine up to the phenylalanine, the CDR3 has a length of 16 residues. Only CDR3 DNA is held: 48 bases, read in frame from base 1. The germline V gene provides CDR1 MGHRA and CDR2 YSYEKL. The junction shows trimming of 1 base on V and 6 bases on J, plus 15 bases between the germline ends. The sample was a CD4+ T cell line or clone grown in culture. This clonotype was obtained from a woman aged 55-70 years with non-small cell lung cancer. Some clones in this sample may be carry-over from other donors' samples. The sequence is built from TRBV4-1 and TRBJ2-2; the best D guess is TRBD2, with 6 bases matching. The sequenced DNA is TGCGCCAGCAGCCAAGGGGGGGTCCGGAGATCCGGGGAGCTGTTTTTT. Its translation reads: CASSQGGVRRSGELFF.